This entry features one T cell receptor beta chain sequence. V dropped 6 bases and J dropped 5; count of bases not matched to a gene: 8. The CDR3 has 15 residues. Germline CDR1 reads GTSNPN; CDR2 reads SVGIG (reference sequence). The PCR made use of 60 Vbeta and 13 Jbeta primers. Libraries were prepared by immunoSEQ multiplex PCR; TCRdb keeps only in-frame clonotypes and omits some of them. The sample lists 240,000 or so clones; around 76% were seen once. This entry comes from a study of cytomegalovirus exposure and HLA in healthy donors. This sequence was found in a woman in her thirties or forties in good health and CMV-seropositive. The sequencing sample was made of PBMCs. The rearrangement links TRBV30 to TRBJ2-5, with 14 nucleotides matching TRBD2. The CDR3 spells CACTSTSGRVETQYF. In DNA, the CDR3 is TGTGCCTGTACCTCGACTAGCGGGAGGGTGGAGACCCAGTACTTC.